Following are 27 T cell receptor beta chains from one sample sequenced in a study of human T cells and chemical hapten exposure (dated by TCRdb to about 2021). Library preparation was by RACE. This sample was sequenced with a NextSeq 500. TCRdb cleaned the public reads at Q25 with fastp, built clones with MiXCR and kept in-frame beta chains. Every distinct CDR3 protein forms one entry, paired with its most common genes and DNA. The sample table shows some 65,000 distinct CDR3 sequences, and around 6.5% are seen once. 3% to 4% of the sample is taken by the ten largest. The intended sense of this specimen's time point label: healthy volunteer bleed at 6 weeks. Unfractionated whole blood was collected in Tempus Blood RNA tubes, and total RNA was extracted from that blood. Material: whole blood. All receptors derive from a female donor in good health. Some clones in this sample may be carry-over from other donors' samples.

The sample holds many counts of this clonotype. V usage is TRBV5-1 and J usage is TRBJ2-7, with TRBD1 matching 9 bases. CDR1 is SGHRS and CDR2 is YFSETQ in the germline V gene. V shed 0 bases, J shed 6 bases, and the junction held 7 bases outside the gene matches. The CDR3 length is 15 residues. The DNA for the CDR3 is TGCGCCAGCAGCTTGGTCGGGGGACAGGGATTCGAGCAGTACTTC. This gives the protein CASSLVGGQGFEQYF.

Many counts were recorded for this clonotype. The J gene is TRBJ1-6, the V gene TRBV20-1; D call uncertain. The CDR3 is made up of 12 amino acids. Trimming left V 3 bases short and J 7 bases short, with 7 bases between. Per germline, CDR1 DFQATT and CDR2 SNEGSKA (reference sequence). The CDR3 nucleotides read TGCAGTGCTAGGGTGCAGAATTCACCCCTCCACTTT. This codes for CSARVQNSPLHF.

The gene calls are TRBV4-3 and TRBJ2-5; 16 bases line up with TRBD2. Germline trimming cut 2 bases from V and 5 bases from J; bases unmatched to any gene: 5. CDR1 is LGHNA, CDR2 YSLEER, per germline. This CDR3 is built from 17 residues. The DNA for the CDR3 is TGCGCCAGCAGCCAAACCGGGACTAGCGGGAGGGGGGAGACCCAGTACTTC. Protein sequence: CASSQTGTSGRGETQYF.

This clonotype was counted ten times or more. J is TRBJ2-3 and V is TRBV20-1, with D perhaps being TRBD1 or TRBD2 (5 bases each). Trimming took 3 bases from V and 2 from J, leaving 12 bases between them. Germline values: CDR1 DFQATT, CDR2 SNEGSKA (reference sequence). This CDR3 is 14 amino acids long. CDR3 residues: CSASRDGDTDTQYF. The CDR3 bases are TGCAGTGCTAGCCGGGACGGCGACACAGATACGCAGTATTTT.

This clonotype came up many times. The chain joins TRBV13 to TRBJ1-2; no firm D call. Germline CDR1 reads PRHDT; CDR2 reads FYEKMQ (reference sequence). The V end lost 0 bases, the J end lost 13 bases, and 6 bases lay between the germline ends. The CDR3 is 10 amino acids. CDR3 residues: CASSLGAGTF. The CDR3 DNA sequence: TGTGCCAGCAGCTTAGGAGCTGGCACCTTC.

This clonotype showed up many times. The chain carries TRBV5-1 and TRBJ2-1; 8 nucleotides match TRBD1. The junction had 6 bases not matched to a gene; V was cut back by 2 bases and J by 5 bases. Per germline, CDR1 SGHRS and CDR2 YFSETQ. CDR3 length: 15 residues. CDR3 DNA sequence: TGCGCCAGCAGCTTCGGGGACAGGACCAACAATGAGCAGTTCTTC. This sequence encodes CASSFGDRTNNEQFF.

This clonotype was seen only a few times. The chain employs TRBV12-3 or TRBV12-4 and TRBJ2-1; weak D call: TRBD2 (6 bases). The V end lost 2 bases, the J end lost 4 bases, and 15 bases lay between the germline ends. This CDR3 is built from 16 residues. CDR3 bases: TGTGCCAGCAGTTTACTCGCGGGACCTATTTACAATGAGCAGTTCTTC. It yields the protein CASSLLAGPIYNEQFF.

This chain's CDR3 is CASSLRQGAEYGASYNEQFF. CDR3 coding DNA: TGTGCCAGCAGCCTACGACAGGGGGCAGAATACGGGGCCTCCTACAATGAGCAGTTCTTC. This sequence joins TRBV14 and TRBJ2-1, with TRBD1 identical over 10 bases. Germline loops: CDR1 SGHDN, CDR2 FVKESK. CDR3 length: 20 residues. V lost 4 bases, J lost 0 bases, and 15 bases stayed unmatched.

This clonotype was detected ten times or more. V and J are TRBV29-1 and TRBJ1-1; no reliable D call. CDR1 and CDR2 (germline): SQVTM, ANQGSEA. V lost 3 bases and J lost 1, with 12 bases in between. This CDR3 is 14 amino acids long. The CDR3 spells CSVELDLGNTEAFF. In DNA, the CDR3 is TGCAGCGTTGAGCTCGACTTAGGGAACACTGAAGCTTTCTTT.

There are many counts of this clonotype. J is TRBJ2-5 and V is TRBV6-5, with D uncertain. The CDR3 sequence is 13 residues long. Germline CDR1 and CDR2: MNHEY and SVGAGI. V lost 4 bases to trimming and J lost 1 base, with 7 bases between them. The CDR3 bases are TGTGCCAGCAGTTCAGAGGTCCAAGAGACCCAGTACTTC. It codes for CASSSEVQETQYF.

This clonotype was observed at least ten times. The V call is TRBV10-3, the J call TRBJ2-7, with D uncertain. The CDR3 runs to 14 residues. Per germline, CDR1 ENHRY and CDR2 SYGVKD. V lost 0 bases and J lost 2, with 8 bases in between. The CDR3 DNA is TGTGCCATCAGTGAGTCTAGCCCTCCCTACGAGCAGTACTTC. Translated: CAISESSPPYEQYF.

There are many counts of this clonotype. This chain connects TRBV18 to TRBJ2-5; D perhaps matches TRBD1 (6 bases). V dropped 4 bases and J dropped 5 bases, with 14 bases sitting between them. This CDR3 is built from 14 residues. Germline V gene lookup returns CDR1 KGHSH and CDR2 LQKENI. The CDR3 DNA reads TGTGCCAGCTCACTCCCCACAGGGATCGAGACCCAGTACTTC. Amino acids: CASSLPTGIETQYF.

This clonotype was detected a few times. This chain uses TRBV28 with TRBJ1-1, with D perhaps matching TRBD1 (6 bases). This CDR3 spans 13 amino acids. In germline, CDR1 is MDHEN, CDR2 SYDVKM. V dropped 8 bases and J dropped 4 bases, with 14 bases sitting between them. CDR3 amino acids: CASGQGSGTEAFF. CDR3 sequence (DNA): TGTGCCAGCGGGCAGGGGAGTGGCACTGAAGCTTTCTTT.

This clonotype was recorded many times. The genes are TRBV20-1 and TRBJ2-1; no definite D call. Trimming removed 7 bases from V and 7 bases from J, with 20 bases in between. The CDR3 runs 14 residues. CDR1 and CDR2 (germline): DFQATT, SNEGSKA (reference sequence). CDR3 nucleotides: TGCAGTGAGACCGTTGGTCTTATTGGGAATGAGCAGTTCTTC. Protein sequence: CSETVGLIGNEQFF.

Comments on this clonotype: A much larger clone lies a single base off, so this may be a read error. The chain recombines TRBV5-5 with TRBJ1-3; TRBD1 agrees at 7 bases. The CDR3 sequence is 15 residues long. In germline, CDR1 is SGHKS, CDR2 YYEKEE (reference sequence). This chain's CDR3 is CPSSRYWDRGNTIYF. Here the CDR3 DNA reads TGTCCCAGCAGCCGATATTGGGACAGAGGAAACACCATATATTTT.

This chain joins TRBV5-1 and TRBJ2-5; D is ambiguous. Looked up from germline, CDR1 is SGHRS and CDR2 is YFSETQ. Trimming cost V 3 bases and J 4 bases, with 10 bases left between them. CDR3 size: 13 residues. CDR3 DNA sequence: TGCGCCAGCAGCTCGGGCCTCAGAGAGACCCAGTACTTC. Protein sequence: CASSSGLRETQYF.

This clonotype has at least ten counts. The V gene is TRBV18, the J gene TRBJ2-1; 13 bases are shared with TRBD2. The germline V gene encodes CDR1 KGHSH and CDR2 LQKENI. Germline trimming cut 3 bases from V and 2 bases from J; bases unmatched to any gene: 1. This CDR3 is built from 16 residues. CDR3 amino acids: CASSPGTSGTYNEQFF. The CDR3 bases are TGTGCCAGCTCACCCGGGACTAGCGGGACCTACAATGAGCAGTTCTTC.

The sample holds a few counts of this clonotype. This chain joins TRBV4-3 and TRBJ2-1; TRBD2 matches at 9 bases. Germline loops: CDR1 LGHNA, CDR2 YSLEER. V trimming: 1 base; J trimming: 4 bases; junction bases outside the gene matches: 8. This CDR3 spans 17 amino acids. Here the CDR3 DNA reads TGCGCCAGCAGCCAAGTATTTGCGGGAGGGCCGTACAATGAGCAGTTCTTC. Translating gives CASSQVFAGGPYNEQFF.

This clonotype was observed a few times. The V call is TRBV27, the J call TRBJ2-7; D is uncertain. Trimming stripped 4 bases from V and 3 bases from J, with 19 bases between. The germline V gene has CDR1 MNHEY and CDR2 SMNVEV (reference sequence). The length of the CDR3 is 16 residues. Written as DNA, the CDR3 is TGTGCCAGCAGTTCCCCCTATAACAGCTACCTCTACGAGCAGTACTTC. Its protein is CASSSPYNSYLYEQYF.

Many counts were recorded for this clonotype. The V call is TRBV11-2, the J call TRBJ2-5; unclear D gene. Germline CDR1 reads SGHAT; CDR2 reads FQNNGV. The CDR3 sequence is 11 residues long. The ends were cut back, 2 bases at V and 5 bases at J, with 3 bases in the middle. Written as DNA, the CDR3 is TGTGCCAGCAGCTTAAGTGAGACCCAGTACTTC. Amino acid sequence: CASSLSETQYF.

This clonotype was recorded a few times. This rearrangement joins TRBV20-1 to TRBJ2-7; 7 positions match TRBD1. The germline CDR1 and CDR2 sequences are DFQATT and SNEGSKA (reference sequence). After removal of 2 bases from V and 5 bases from J, the junction contained 9 bases not matched to a gene. This CDR3 comprises 14 residues. The CDR3 DNA is TGCAGTGCTAGAACTGACAGGGCACACCACGAGCAGTACTTC. This translates into CSARTDRAHHEQYF.

This clonotype came up a few times. The V gene is TRBV4-2, the J gene TRBJ2-3; 8 bases match TRBD2. The length of the CDR3 is 16 residues. Trimming removed 0 bases from V and 2 bases from J; junction bases left unmatched: 4. Germline values: CDR1 LGHNA, CDR2 YNFKEQ. CDR3 loop: CASSQEAGRATDTQYF. The CDR3 nucleotides are TGTGCCAGCAGCCAAGAGGCCGGGAGGGCCACAGATACGCAGTATTTT.

This clonotype was counted at least ten times. The genes are TRBV5-6 and TRBJ2-5; D is uncertain. The CDR3 runs 14 residues. In germline, CDR1 is SGHDT, CDR2 YYEEEE. V gave up 4 bases and J gave up 5 bases, with 15 bases separating them. The DNA of the CDR3 is TGTGCCAGCAGCCAGATAAAGGGCGCGGAGACCCAGTACTTC. Amino acids: CASSQIKGAETQYF.

In its sample, this clonotype was seen many times. The chain combines TRBV9 with TRBJ2-5; 10 nucleotides match TRBD2. This CDR3 contains 16 residues. Germline CDR1 and CDR2: SGDLS and YYNGEE. V was clipped by 0 bases and J by 5 bases; unmatched bases: 7. The CDR3 DNA reads as TGTGCCAGCAGCGTAGGAGCGGGAGGGCCCTCGGAGACCCAGTACTTC. This encodes CASSVGAGGPSETQYF. Drawing the rest from reference TRBV9 and TRBJ2-5, the complete variable domain is DSGVTQTPKHLITATGQRVTLRCSPRSGDLSVYWYQQSLDQGLQFLIQYYNGEERAKGNILERFSAQQFPDLHSELNLSSLELGDSALYFCASSVGAGGPSETQYFGPGTRLLVL.

V usage is TRBV12-3 or TRBV12-4 and J usage is TRBJ2-3, with TRBD2 matching over 11 bases. CDR3 length equals 16 residues. V dropped 3 bases and J dropped 4; count of bases not matched to a gene: 6. CDR3 in amino acids: CASSFILAGASDTQYF. The CDR3 DNA is TGTGCCAGCAGTTTCATACTAGCGGGAGCCTCAGATACGCAGTATTTT.

This clonotype occurred a few times. The CDR3 nucleotides read TGCGCCAGCAGCTTAGAAGGATTTCAGAATCAGCCCCAGCATTTT. Its protein product is CASSLEGFQNQPQHF. The chain is built from TRBV5-1 and TRBJ1-5, with D unclear. This CDR3 region has 15 residues. Germline V lookup: CDR1 SGHRS, CDR2 YFSETQ. V lost 2 bases and J 4 bases, leaving 13 bases between the germline ends. The whole variable domain, remainder taken from reference TRBV5-1 and TRBJ1-5, is KAGVTQTPRYLIKTRGQQVTLSCSPISGHRSVSWYQQTPGQGLQFLFEYFSETQRNKGNFPGRFSGRQFSNSRSEMNVSTLELGDSALYLCASSLEGFQNQPQHFGDGTRLSIL.

This clonotype has only a few counts. The V and J genes are TRBV29-1 and TRBJ2-7; TRBD1 is a possible D gene (5 bases). Germline V gene data show CDR1 as SQVTM and CDR2 as ANQGSEA. The CDR3 consists of 12 residues. Between the trimmed V and J ends, which lost 3 bases and 2 bases, there was a span of 8 bases. CDR3 amino acids: CSVDTDTYEQYF. CDR3 nucleotides: TGCAGCGTTGACACGGACACCTACGAGCAGTACTTC.